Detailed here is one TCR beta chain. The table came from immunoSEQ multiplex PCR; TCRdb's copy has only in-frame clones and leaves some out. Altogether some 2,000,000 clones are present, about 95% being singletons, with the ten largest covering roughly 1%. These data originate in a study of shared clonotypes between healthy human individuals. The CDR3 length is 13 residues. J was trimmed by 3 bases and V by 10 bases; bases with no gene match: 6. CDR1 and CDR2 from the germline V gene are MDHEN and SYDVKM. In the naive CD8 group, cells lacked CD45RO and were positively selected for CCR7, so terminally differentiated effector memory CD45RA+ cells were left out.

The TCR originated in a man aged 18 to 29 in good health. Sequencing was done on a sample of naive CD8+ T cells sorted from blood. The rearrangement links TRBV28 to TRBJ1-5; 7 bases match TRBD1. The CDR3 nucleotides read TGTGCCACCCTGACAGGGAACAATCAGCCCCAGCATTTT. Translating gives CATLTGNNQPQHF. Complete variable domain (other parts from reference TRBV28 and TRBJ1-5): DVKVTQSSRYLVKRTGEKVFLECVQDMDHENMFWYRQDPGLGLRLIYFSYDVKMKEKGDIPEGYSVSREKKERFSLILESASTNQTSMYLCATLTGNNQPQHFGDGTRLSIL.